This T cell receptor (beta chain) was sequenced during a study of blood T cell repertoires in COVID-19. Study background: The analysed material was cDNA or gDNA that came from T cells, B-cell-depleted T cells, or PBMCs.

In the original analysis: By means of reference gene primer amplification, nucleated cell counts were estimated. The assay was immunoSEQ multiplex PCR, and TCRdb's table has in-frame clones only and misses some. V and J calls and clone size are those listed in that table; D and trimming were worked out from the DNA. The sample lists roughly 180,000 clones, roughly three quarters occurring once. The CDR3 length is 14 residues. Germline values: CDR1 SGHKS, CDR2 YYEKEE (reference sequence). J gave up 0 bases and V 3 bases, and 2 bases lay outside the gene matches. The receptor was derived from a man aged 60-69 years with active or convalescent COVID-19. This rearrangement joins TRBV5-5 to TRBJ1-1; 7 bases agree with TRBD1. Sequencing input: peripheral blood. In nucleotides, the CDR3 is TGTGCCAGCAGCTGGACAGGTGTGAACACTGAAGCTTTCTTT. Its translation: CASSWTGVNTEAFF.